A selection of T cell receptor beta chains follows, all from one sample in a study of blood T cells in healthy people across ages. Via MiXCR, TCRdb re-called the 5' RACE reads, giving one row per CDR3 protein. This sample has 1.5 million to 2 million distinct CDR3 sequences; around 48% occur once, and the top ten carry over 2%. What was sequenced was blood. The receptors shown here come from a middle-aged woman in good health. Both conserved end residues are part of each CDR3. Fields, in order: D gene, J gene, clone size, V gene, CDR3 DNA, CDR3 protein. The D gene is left open where the match is weak. The size entry is marked missing in some rows and otherwise reads once, few, many or a size class.

d_gene: -
j_gene: TRBJ1-2
abundance: -
v_gene: TRBV18
CDR3nt: TGTGCCAGCTCACCGGATGACGGACCCTATGGCTACACCTTC
CDR3aa: CASSPDDGPYGYTF

d_gene: -
j_gene: TRBJ2-5
abundance: -
v_gene: TRBV6-6
CDR3nt: TGTGCCAGCAGTTACGAAAGGGGAGGGGGCGGTGAGACCCAGTACTTC
CDR3aa: CASSYERGGGGETQYF

d_gene: TRBD2
j_gene: TRBJ2-1
abundance: -
v_gene: TRBV6-5
CDR3nt: TGTGCCAGCAGTTACTTAGCCGGGGGGGCTCGAGAGCAGTTCTTC
CDR3aa: CASSYLAGGAREQFF

d_gene: -
j_gene: TRBJ2-7
abundance: -
v_gene: TRBV5-6
CDR3nt: TGTGCCAGCAGCTTGCTGGACCACCAGAAAAACACTCAGTACTTC
CDR3aa: CASSLLDHQKNTQYF

d_gene: -
j_gene: TRBJ2-3
abundance: once
v_gene: TRBV29-1
CDR3nt: TGCAGCGTTACCCCACTGGGAGATACGCAGTATTTT
CDR3aa: CSVTPLGDTQYF

d_gene: -
j_gene: TRBJ2-1
abundance: -
v_gene: TRBV5-6
CDR3nt: TGTGCCAGCAGATCAACAGGGATCGATGAGCAGTTCTTC
CDR3aa: CASRSTGIDEQFF

d_gene: -
j_gene: TRBJ1-6
abundance: -
v_gene: TRBV20-1
CDR3nt: TGCAGTGCCAGGACGGATGGAATGGATTCACCCCTCCACTTT
CDR3aa: CSARTDGMDSPLHF

d_gene: -
j_gene: TRBJ2-1
abundance: many
v_gene: TRBV5-1
CDR3nt: TGCGCCAGCAGTGAAAACACAGCCTCTAAGGGGAATGAGCAGTTCTTC
CDR3aa: CASSENTASKGNEQFF

d_gene: -
j_gene: TRBJ2-6
abundance: -
v_gene: TRBV6-1
CDR3nt: TGTGCCAGCAGTGAAGTGCCGACAGGATTGGCTGGGGCCAACGTCCTGACTTTC
CDR3aa: CASSEVPTGLAGANVLTF

d_gene: -
j_gene: TRBJ2-1
abundance: -
v_gene: TRBV14
CDR3nt: TGTGCCAGCAGCCAACTTACCGGAATACGACACAATGAGCAGTTCTTC
CDR3aa: CASSQLTGIRHNEQFF